A single sample gave rise to the 5 T cell receptor beta chains below, sequenced in a study of T cell responses to AZD1222 COVID-19 vaccine. Assay: immunoSEQ multiplex PCR; the TCRdb copy retains only in-frame clones and omits some. Among around 260,000 clones listed, more than 80% were seen once. Sample: peripheral blood, taken on day 0 of AZD1222 vaccination. The receptors were gathered from an adult in good health.

The chain recombines TRBV29-1 with TRBJ1-1, with D unresolved. CDR1 and CDR2 from the germline V gene are SQVTM and ANQGSEA. V gave up 4 bases and J gave up 4 bases, with 10 bases separating them. The CDR3 runs 12 residues. The CDR3: CSVVVQFTEAFF. The CDR3 DNA follows: TGCAGCGTTGTGGTACAGTTCACTGAAGCTTTCTTT.

The chain uses TRBV5-1 and TRBJ1-1, with 8 positions matching TRBD1. Looked up from germline, CDR1 is SGHRS and CDR2 is YFSETQ. V lost 2 bases, J lost 4 bases, and 4 bases stayed unmatched. The CDR3 is made up of 14 amino acids. The CDR3: CASSFYGQGTEAFF. DNA of the CDR3: TGCGCCAGCAGCTTTTACGGACAGGGCACTGAAGCTTTCTTT. Complete variable domain (other parts from reference TRBV5-1 and TRBJ1-1): KAGVTQTPRYLIKTRGQQVTLSCSPISGHRSVSWYQQTPGQGLQFLFEYFSETQRNKGNFPGRFSGRQFSNSRSEMNVSTLELGDSALYLCASSFYGQGTEAFFGQGTRLTVV.

The genes are TRBV2 and TRBJ2-1; no clear D gene. Germline loops: CDR1 SNHLY, CDR2 FYNNEI. V lost 8 bases and J lost 4, with 18 bases in between. CDR3 length equals 15 residues. This CDR3 reads CASHPGGALYNEQFF. The DNA of the CDR3 is TGTGCCAGCCACCCCGGCGGAGCCCTATACAATGAGCAGTTCTTC.

The chain combines TRBV4-3 with TRBJ1-1; D unclear. V lost 0 bases and J lost 1, with 12 bases in between. The CDR3 runs 16 residues. In germline, CDR1 is LGHNA, CDR2 YSLEER. Here the CDR3 reads CASSQDRRIRNTEAFF. The CDR3 nucleotides read TGCGCCAGCAGCCAAGATCGGAGGATTCGGAACACTGAAGCTTTCTTT.

V gene TRBV7-2 combines with J gene TRBJ2-7; TRBD2 agrees at 7 bases. The CDR3 sequence is 13 residues long. V dropped 1 base and J dropped 6; count of bases not matched to a gene: 3. The germline V gene has CDR1 SGHTA and CDR2 FQGNSA. The DNA for the CDR3 is TGTGCCAGCAGCTTAGGGGGGGGAACCGAGCAGTACTTC. It translates to CASSLGGGTEQYF. Variable domain in full (rest from reference TRBV7-2 and TRBJ2-7): GAGVSQSPSNKVTEKGKDVELRCDPISGHTALYWYRQSLGQGLEFLIYFQGNSAPDKSGLPSDRFSAERTGGSVSTLTIQRTQQEDSAVYLCASSLGGGTEQYFGPGTRLTVT.